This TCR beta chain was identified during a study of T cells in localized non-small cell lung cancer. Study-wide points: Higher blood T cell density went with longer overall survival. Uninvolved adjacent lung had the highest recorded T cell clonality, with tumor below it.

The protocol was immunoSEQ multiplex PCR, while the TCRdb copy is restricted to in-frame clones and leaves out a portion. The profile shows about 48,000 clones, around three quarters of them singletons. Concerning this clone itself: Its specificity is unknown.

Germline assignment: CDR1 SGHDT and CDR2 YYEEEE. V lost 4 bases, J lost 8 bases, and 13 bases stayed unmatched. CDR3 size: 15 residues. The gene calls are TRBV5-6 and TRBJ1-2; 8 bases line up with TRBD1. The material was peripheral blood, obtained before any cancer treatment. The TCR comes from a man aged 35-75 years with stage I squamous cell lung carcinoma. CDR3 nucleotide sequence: TGTGCCAGCAGCGATGCCTCGCTGGACAGGGAAGGCTACACCTTC. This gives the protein CASSDASLDREGYTF.